This T cell receptor (beta chain) derives from a study of regulatory T cells in long-lasting Graves disease. Points from the study as a whole: Whereas about 870 public clonotypes were shared by new patients, persistent patients shared more, at 2,741. Possibly, too few samples lowered accuracy.

The time point denotes: newly diagnosed GD, antithyroid drugs for less than 3 months. RNA extracted from PBMCs served as the sequencing template. Sequencing libraries for TCR beta were prepared with iRepertoire HTBI primers and Arm-PCR of CDR3 regions. TCRdb fed the multiplex PCR reads into MiXCR, producing one record per CDR3 protein. Of about 470,000 distinct CDR3 sequences in the sample, around 14% are singletons; the top ten hold approximately 15%. This clonotype was seen ten or more times. Its antigen is unknown. This sample was also put to use in a study of T cells in Graves' hyperthyroidism and ophthalmopathy. From that second work: Hyperthyroidism was newly diagnosed in patients aged 18 to 65 (duration under 2 months). The authors' 13 V-J model separated ophthalmopathy from stable hyperthyroidism.

The origin of this receptor is a woman under 40 with Graves disease. Material: peripheral blood mononuclear cells (PBMCs), obtained at new diagnosis, from a patient treated with antithyroid drugs.

DNA of the CDR3: TGTGCCAGCACGTCGACTTCCGAGCAGTTCTTC. Translation: CASTSTSEQFF. This chain joins TRBV6-1 and TRBJ2-1; D is unresolved. CDR1 is MNHNS, CDR2 SASEGT, per germline. V was clipped by 7 bases and J by 10 bases, with 11 bases between them. This CDR3 has 11 residues.